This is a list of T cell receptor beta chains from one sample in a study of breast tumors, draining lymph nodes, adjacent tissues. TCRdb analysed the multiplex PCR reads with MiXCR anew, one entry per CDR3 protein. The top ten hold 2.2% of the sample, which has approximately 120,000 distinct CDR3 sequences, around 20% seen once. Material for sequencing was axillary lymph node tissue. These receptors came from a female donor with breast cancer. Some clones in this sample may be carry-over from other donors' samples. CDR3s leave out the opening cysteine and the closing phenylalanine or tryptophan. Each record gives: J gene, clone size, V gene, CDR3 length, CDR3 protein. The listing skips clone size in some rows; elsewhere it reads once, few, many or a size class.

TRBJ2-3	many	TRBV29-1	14	SVWIRDFTSTDTQY
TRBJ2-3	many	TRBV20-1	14	SAIDRGQSSTDTQY
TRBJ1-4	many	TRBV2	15	ASSERDRGPANEKLF
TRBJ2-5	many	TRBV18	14	ASSPPGLAGDETQY
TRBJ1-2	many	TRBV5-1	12	ASSLTTGQYGYT
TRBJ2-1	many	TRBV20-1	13	SARRTSGILNEQF
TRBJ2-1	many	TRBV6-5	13	ASRGTSAGYNEQF
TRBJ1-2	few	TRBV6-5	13	ASSYNRQGRYGYT
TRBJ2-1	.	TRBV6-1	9	AMSYASEQF
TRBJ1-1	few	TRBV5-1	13	ASSLVGGGRTEAF
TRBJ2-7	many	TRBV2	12	ASSNQRSTYEQY
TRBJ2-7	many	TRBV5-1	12	ASSPDTRTREQY
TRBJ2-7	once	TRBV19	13	ASSSPPGQGYEQY
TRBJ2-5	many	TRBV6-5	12	ASSLSGGGETQY
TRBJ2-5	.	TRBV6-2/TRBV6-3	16	ASSYPPGGGGSQETQY
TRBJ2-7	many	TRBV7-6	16	ASSLRPPSAGVNYEQY
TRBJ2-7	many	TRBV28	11	ASFSGSLHEQY
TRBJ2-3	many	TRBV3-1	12	ASSQGTGTDTQY
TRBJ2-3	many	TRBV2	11	ASKTSSTDTQY
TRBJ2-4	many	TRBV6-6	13	ASSYGTGAKNIQY
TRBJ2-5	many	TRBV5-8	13	ASSSWDRARETQY
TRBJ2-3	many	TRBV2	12	ASNGLARTDTQY
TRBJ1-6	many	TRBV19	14	ASIHRGPLINSPLH
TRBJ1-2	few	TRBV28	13	ASSLPGPANYGYT
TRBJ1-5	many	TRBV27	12	ASSPRDSNQPQH
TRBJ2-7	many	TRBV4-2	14	ASSQALTSGYYEQY
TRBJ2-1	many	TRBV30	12	ALRVASGYNEQF
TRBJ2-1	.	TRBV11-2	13	ASRDSGRGGDEQF